The sequence of this T cell receptor (beta chain) was determined in a study of blood T cell repertoires in COVID-19. In the study overall: Sample material is recorded as cDNA or gDNA derived from T cells, B-cell-depleted T cells, or PBMCs.

Sequenced by immunoSEQ multiplex PCR; TCRdb stores in-frame clones only, minus some. The sample has about 180,000 clones; roughly three quarters are singletons. Germline V gene lookup returns CDR1 SGHVS and CDR2 FQNEAQ. The length of the CDR3 is 16 residues. Germline trimming cut 7 bases from V and 7 bases from J; bases unmatched to any gene: 16. This clone was detected a few times. The V call is TRBV7-8, the J call TRBJ1-3; 7 bases fit TRBD1. Sequencing was performed on PBMCs or T cells enriched from blood (not recorded which). The source of this sequence is a man aged 60 to 75 who had been exposed to COVID-19. The chain's CDR3 is CASTPNDRARVNTIYF. CDR3 in DNA: TGTGCCAGCACCCCTAACGACAGGGCCCGGGTCAACACCATATATTTT.